A single sample gave rise to the 32 T cell receptor beta chains below, sequenced in a study of siplizumab effects on memory and regulatory T cells. Some clones are missing from TCRdb's copy, which holds only in-frame ones; the method was immunoSEQ multiplex PCR. The sample gives about 100,000 clones, approximately 92% of which show up once; roughly 2.7% is in the top ten. The sequenced sample consisted of CD4+ T cells sorted from blood. The origin of the receptors is a human donor in good health. Some clones in this sample may be carry-over from other donors' samples.

The chain recombines TRBV27 with TRBJ2-3; 7 bases align to TRBD2. Germline V gene lookup returns CDR1 MNHEY and CDR2 SMNVEV (reference sequence). This CDR3 has 15 amino acids. The trim removed 4 bases at V and 2 bases at J, leaving 6 bases unmatched. The CDR3 DNA is TGTGCCAGCAGTTACGGGAGGTACGACACAGATACGCAGTATTTT. Amino acid sequence: CASSYGRYDTDTQYF.

The CDR3 is CASSPAGTGGTYEQYF. CDR3 sequence (DNA): TGTGCCAGCAGCCCAGCCGGGACAGGGGGTACCTACGAGCAGTACTTC. V is TRBV11-2 and J is TRBJ2-7; 11 bases fit TRBD1. The germline V gene has CDR1 SGHAT and CDR2 FQNNGV. The J segment lost 2 bases and the V segment lost 5 bases, leaving 8 bases of the junction unmatched. The CDR3 extends over 16 amino acids. The entire variable domain, with the rest obtained from reference TRBV11-2 and TRBJ2-7, is as follows: EAGVAQSPRYKIIEKRQSVAFWCNPISGHATLYWYQQILGQGPKLLIQFQNNGVVDDSQLPKDRFSAERLKGVDSTLKIQPAKLEDSAVYLCASSPAGTGGTYEQYFGPGTRLTVT.

CDR3 in amino acids: CASSLIGSYEQYF. CDR3 DNA sequence: TGTGCCAGCAGCTTGATTGGGTCCTACGAGCAGTACTTC. The gene calls are TRBV5-5 and TRBJ2-7; no reliable D call. CDR3 length: 13 residues. V lost 1 base to trimming and J lost 1 base, with 6 bases between them. The germline V gene has CDR1 SGHKS and CDR2 YYEKEE (reference sequence).

In its sample, this clone was seen once. The chain couples TRBV6-5 to TRBJ1-5; perhaps TRBD1 as D (6 bases). The CDR3 spans 15 residues. Germline CDR1 and CDR2: MNHEY and SVGAGI. Deletions cut 6 bases from V and 3 bases from J, with 15 bases between. In DNA, the CDR3 is TGTGCCAGCAGAAGGAGAGGGGGGCACAATCAGCCCCAGCATTTT. Its protein product is CASRRRGGHNQPQHF.

The chain uses TRBV11-2 and TRBJ2-7; tentatively, D is TRBD2 (6 bases). The V end was cut by 0 bases, the J end by 2 bases, with 11 bases between. Germline CDR1 and CDR2: SGHAT and FQNNGV. The CDR3 runs to 15 residues. The CDR3 region has the DNA TGTGCCAGCAGCTTAGATCGTGGAGGGCCCTACGAGCAGTACTTC. It encodes CASSLDRGGPYEQYF.

The rearrangement links TRBV11-3 to TRBJ2-3; TRBD1 is a possible D gene (5 bases). The CDR3 totals 15 residues. V lost 1 base to trimming and J lost 5 bases, with 13 bases between them. The germline CDR1 and CDR2 sequences are SGHNT and YENEEA. The CDR3 coding sequence is TGTGCCAGCAGCTTAGGGGGCTCCAACCAAGATACGCAGTATTTT. Translated: CASSLGGSNQDTQYF.

The chain couples TRBV19 to TRBJ2-1, with 9 bases matching TRBD2. V gave up 4 bases and J gave up 8 bases; unmatched junction bases: 12. CDR3 length equals 16 residues. Germline V gene sequence: CDR1 LNHDA, CDR2 SQIVND (reference sequence). For the CDR3, the DNA is TGTGCCAGTAGTAAGGCCGGGACTAGCCCCTGGGATGAGCAGTTCTTC. Translating it yields CASSKAGTSPWDEQFF.

There are a few counts of this clone. V is TRBV29-1 and J is TRBJ2-1; maybe TRBD1 (5 bases). CDR3 length: 13 residues. Germline V CDR1 and CDR2: SQVTM, ANQGSEA. The V gene lost 4 bases and the J gene lost 8 bases, with 15 bases spanning the gap. CDR3 protein: CSVGGVLQDEQFF. CDR3 DNA: TGCAGCGTTGGGGGCGTATTACAAGATGAGCAGTTCTTC.

J is TRBJ2-1 and V is TRBV5-5, with 9 nucleotides matching TRBD1. The germline CDR1 and CDR2 sequences are SGHKS and YYEKEE (reference sequence). The CDR3 has 14 amino acids. V was clipped by 4 bases and J by 8 bases; unmatched bases: 7. The CDR3 DNA follows: TGTGCCAGCAGCAAAGGACAGGGGTCACATGAGCAGTTCTTC. It encodes CASSKGQGSHEQFF.

This clone was recorded once. The junction does not match germline at one end; this may be a read error. The rearrangement uses TRBV20-1 and TRBJ2-7, with TRBD1 matching 8 bases. Germline V gene lookup returns CDR1 DFQATT and CDR2 SNEGSKA (reference sequence). The CDR3 consists of 10 residues. CDR3 bases: TGCAGTGTCGCGACAGGGGTTAATTGGTTC. It translates to CSVATGVNWF.

The CDR3 DNA reads TGTGCCAGCAGCTTAGGTCCACGGGGGACAGATACGCAGTATTTT. Protein sequence: CASSLGPRGTDTQYF. The V call is TRBV7-9, the J call TRBJ2-3; D might be TRBD2 (6 bases). The CDR3 is made up of 15 amino acids. Germline V lookup: CDR1 SEHNR, CDR2 FQNEAQ (reference sequence). The V gene lost 1 base and the J gene lost 3 bases, with 11 bases spanning the gap.

The J gene is TRBJ2-7, the V gene TRBV18; D gene unclear. The V end was cut by 3 bases, the J end by 3 bases, with 12 bases between. Germline V gene data show CDR1 as KGHSH and CDR2 as LQKENI. This CDR3 has 14 amino acids. CDR3 region: CASSPRASYYEQYF. CDR3 coding DNA: TGTGCCAGCTCACCCCGGGCCTCCTACTACGAGCAGTACTTC.

The count of this clone is one. The V gene is TRBV2, the J gene TRBJ1-2; 10 positions match TRBD1. This CDR3 is 13 amino acids long. With 6 bases clipped from V and 8 bases from J, the junction kept 6 bases outside the gene matches. Germline V gene lookup returns CDR1 SNHLY and CDR2 FYNNEI. DNA for the CDR3: TGTGCCAGCAGAGGACAGGGGGTATTGGGCTACACCTTC. Translating gives CASRGQGVLGYTF.

The chain couples TRBV11-2 to TRBJ2-1; 8 bases match TRBD2. Germline trimming cut 6 bases from V and 6 bases from J; bases unmatched to any gene: 10. The CDR3 consists of 15 residues. Germline values: CDR1 SGHAT, CDR2 FQNNGV. As DNA, the CDR3 is TGTGCCAGCAGACAGGAAACGGGAGGGCCCAATGAGCAGTTCTTC. Its protein product is CASRQETGGPNEQFF.

The chain joins TRBV5-1 to TRBJ1-1, with D unresolved. Trimming removed 4 bases at V and 2 bases at J, with 21 bases between. The CDR3 covers 17 residues. In germline, CDR1 is SGHRS, CDR2 YFSETQ. CDR3 coding DNA: TGCGCCAGCAGCAAAGACTTCGGACTCACCTATAACACTGAAGCTTTCTTT. It specifies CASSKDFGLTYNTEAFF.

The chain has TRBV4-2 and TRBJ1-4; D perhaps matches TRBD1 (5 bases). V lost 0 bases to trimming and J lost 0 bases, with 11 bases between them. There are 17 residues in the CDR3. CDR1 is LGHNA, CDR2 YNFKEQ, per germline. The CDR3 sequence is CASSQDARVATNEKLFF. The CDR3 DNA reads as TGTGCCAGCAGCCAAGATGCCAGGGTTGCAACTAATGAAAAACTGTTTTTT.

A remark on this clone: Other DNA sequences from this sample encode an identical CDR3 as well. This chain joins TRBV7-9 and TRBJ1-2; D is undetermined. V was trimmed by 3 bases and J by 1 base, leaving 6 bases between them. The CDR3 is 13 residues long. Per germline, CDR1 SEHNR and CDR2 FQNEAQ (reference sequence). The CDR3 loop reads CASSLDGNYGYTF. The CDR3 DNA is TGTGCCAGCAGCTTGGACGGTAACTATGGCTACACCTTC.

This clone has only one observation. The chain links TRBV6-1 to TRBJ2-7; weak D call: TRBD2 (6 bases). CDR1 and CDR2 (germline): MNHNS, SASEGT. This CDR3 contains 13 residues. V lost 5 bases and J 3 bases, leaving 11 bases between the germline ends. The CDR3 reads CASSRGLNYEQYF. The CDR3, as DNA: TGTGCCAGCAGTCGGGGACTCAACTACGAGCAGTACTTC.

The chain has TRBV28 and TRBJ1-2, with D possibly TRBD1 on 6 matching bases. Between the trimmed V and J ends, which lost 3 bases and 8 bases, there was a span of 16 bases. The CDR3 has 14 residues. Per germline, CDR1 MDHEN and CDR2 SYDVKM. The chain's CDR3 is CASSLSPGAGGYTF. In nucleotides, the CDR3 is TGTGCCAGCAGTTTGTCTCCGGGGGCAGGAGGCTACACCTTC.

This clone was counted a single time. The chain links TRBV6-5 to TRBJ1-5; D uncertain. The CDR3 runs 13 residues. V dropped 6 bases and J dropped 4 bases, with 10 bases sitting between them. CDR1 and CDR2 from the germline V gene are MNHEY and SVGAGI. The CDR3 is CASSPGRNQPQHF. The CDR3 DNA is TGTGCCAGCAGCCCCGGGAGGAATCAGCCCCAGCATTTT.

This clone was found a few times. V gene TRBV4-2 combines with J gene TRBJ2-7, with 8 bases that match TRBD2. CDR3 length: 15 amino acids. Germline CDR1 and CDR2: LGHNA and YNFKEQ. Trimming took 0 bases from V and 4 from J; bases not matched to a gene: 5. The CDR3 region is CASSQDLREVYEQYF. The CDR3 nucleotides are TGTGCCAGCAGCCAAGATTTGCGGGAGGTGTACGAGCAGTACTTC.

The chain couples TRBV6-6 to TRBJ2-3; 9 nucleotides align to TRBD2. CDR1 MNHNY and CDR2 SVGAGI come from the germline V gene (reference sequence). J was trimmed by 1 base and V by 0 bases; bases with no gene match: 2. There are 16 residues in the CDR3. CDR3 sequence reads: CASSYSRTSGTDTQYF. The CDR3 nucleotides are TGTGCCAGCAGTTACTCGAGGACTAGCGGCACAGATACGCAGTATTTT.

The chain carries TRBV4-2 and TRBJ1-5; no reliable D call. The germline V gene encodes CDR1 LGHNA and CDR2 YNFKEQ. The CDR3 has 15 residues. V was cut by 1 base and J by 2 bases, with 9 bases left in between. The DNA for the CDR3 is TGTGCCAGCAGCCAAGTTGGATTTGGCAATCAGCCCCAGCATTTT. Protein product: CASSQVGFGNQPQHF.

The CDR3 bases are TGTGCCCCTAATAGCGGATCGAACACCGGGGAGCTGTTTTTT. Translated: CAPNSGSNTGELFF. The rearrangement uses TRBV6-4 and TRBJ2-2; possible D gene TRBD2, 6 bases. From germline, CDR1 is MRHNA and CDR2 SNTAGT. This CDR3 is 14 amino acids long. V gave up 11 bases and J gave up 0 bases, with 13 bases separating them.

The rearrangement links TRBV13 to TRBJ2-1; TRBD2 is a possible D gene (6 bases). CDR3 length: 16 amino acids. Trimming cost V 6 bases and J 2 bases, with 17 bases left between them. Germline-derived CDR1 and CDR2 are PRHDT and FYEKMQ (reference sequence). The CDR3, as DNA: TGTGCCAGCAGTAACTCGGGAGCCGGGCCCTACAATGAGCAGTTCTTC. Translating gives CASSNSGAGPYNEQFF. Full variable domain (remainder filled in from reference TRBV13 and TRBJ2-1): AAGVIQSPRHLIKEKRETATLKCYPIPRHDTVYWYQQGPGQDPQFLISFYEKMQSDKGSIPDRFSAQQFSDYHSELNMSSLELGDSALYFCASSNSGAGPYNEQFFGPGTRLTVL.

The genes are TRBV5-6 and TRBJ1-1; the D gene is possibly TRBD1 (5 bases). Trimming stripped 1 base from V and 4 bases from J, with 17 bases between. CDR3 length equals 16 residues. Germline V gene sequence: CDR1 SGHDT, CDR2 YYEEEE. CDR3 DNA: TGTGCCAGCAGCTTGAACAACAGGTGGTTAGGCACTGAAGCTTTCTTT. Its protein is CASSLNNRWLGTEAFF.

This clone came up once. The chain employs TRBV28 and TRBJ2-7; 15 nucleotides match TRBD2. Trimming took 6 bases from V and 0 from J; bases not matched to a gene: 6. Per germline, CDR1 MDHEN and CDR2 SYDVKM. CDR3 length equals 17 residues. The CDR3 region is CASRRRTSGRVSYEQYF. In DNA form, the CDR3 reads TGTGCCAGCAGGCGCCGGACTAGCGGGAGGGTCTCCTACGAGCAGTACTTC. Filled out from reference TRBV28 and TRBJ2-7, the complete variable domain reads DVKVTQSSRYLVKRTGEKVFLECVQDMDHENMFWYRQDPGLGLRLIYFSYDVKMKEKGDIPEGYSVSREKKERFSLILESASTNQTSMYLCASRRRTSGRVSYEQYFGPGTRLTVT.

CDR3 sequence reads: CATSRDLRLSYEQYF. CDR3 nucleotide sequence: TGTGCCACCAGCAGAGATTTGCGACTCTCCTACGAGCAGTACTTC. This chain links TRBV15 with TRBJ2-7; D is undetermined. CDR1 is LNHNV and CDR2 is YYDKDF in the germline V gene (reference sequence). This CDR3 is built from 15 residues. Trimming took off 0 bases at V and 0 bases at J, with 9 bases between the two ends.

The rearrangement joins TRBV10-1 to TRBJ2-1; 9 bases map to TRBD2. This CDR3 region has 16 residues. V lost 7 bases to trimming and J lost 6 bases; unmatched junction nucleotides: 13. CDR1 WNHNN and CDR2 SYGVQD come from the germline V gene (reference sequence). CDR3 nucleotides: TGCGCCAGCAACGAGCGGGGGGAAGGTACCTTCAATGAGCAGTTCTTC. Its protein is CASNERGEGTFNEQFF.

The CDR3 nucleotides read TGCGCCAGCAGCTTGGTAGGGGTCCGGTCCTACGAGCAGTACTTC. Protein product: CASSLVGVRSYEQYF. The chain has TRBV5-1 and TRBJ2-7; D is perhaps TRBD1 (5 bases). CDR1 and CDR2 from the germline V gene are SGHRS and YFSETQ. The CDR3 consists of 15 residues. Trimming cost V 0 bases and J 1 base, with 11 bases left between them. The full variable domain, its missing parts supplied by reference TRBV5-1 and TRBJ2-7, is KAGVTQTPRYLIKTRGQQVTLSCSPISGHRSVSWYQQTPGQGLQFLFEYFSETQRNKGNFPGRFSGRQFSNSRSEMNVSTLELGDSALYLCASSLVGVRSYEQYFGPGTRLTVT.

The chain uses TRBV27 and TRBJ2-1, with a weak D call TRBD2 (5 bases). CDR1 and CDR2 from the germline V gene are MNHEY and SMNVEV (reference sequence). The germline V and J ends were trimmed by 2 bases and 5 bases, with 22 bases remaining between them. CDR3 length equals 18 residues. The CDR3 sequence is CASSLKTPLGGIHNEQFF. In DNA, the CDR3 is TGTGCCAGCAGTTTAAAGACTCCTTTAGGAGGAATTCACAATGAGCAGTTCTTC.

The chain employs TRBV7-9 and TRBJ2-3; no firm D call. Germline lookup yields CDR1 SEHNR and CDR2 FQNEAQ (reference sequence). V lost 2 bases to trimming and J lost 2 bases, with 8 bases between them. The CDR3 runs to 14 residues. Here the CDR3 reads CASSLPYATDTQYF. CDR3 nucleotides: TGTGCCAGCAGCTTACCGTACGCCACAGATACGCAGTATTTT.